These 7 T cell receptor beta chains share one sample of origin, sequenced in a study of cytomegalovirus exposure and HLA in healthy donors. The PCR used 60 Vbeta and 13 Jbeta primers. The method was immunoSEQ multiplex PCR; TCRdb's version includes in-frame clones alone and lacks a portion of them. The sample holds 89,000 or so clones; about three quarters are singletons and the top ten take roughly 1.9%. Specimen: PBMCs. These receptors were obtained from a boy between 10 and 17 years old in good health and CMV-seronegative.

The CDR3 spells CASRERTGYSNQPQHF. In DNA form, the CDR3 reads TGTGCCAGCAGAGAGAGGACAGGGTATAGCAATCAGCCCCAGCATTTT. This chain links TRBV2 with TRBJ1-5, with TRBD1 identical over 8 bases. V was clipped by 6 bases and J by 0 bases; unmatched bases: 7. This CDR3 is 16 amino acids long. The germline gives CDR1 SNHLY, CDR2 FYNNEI.

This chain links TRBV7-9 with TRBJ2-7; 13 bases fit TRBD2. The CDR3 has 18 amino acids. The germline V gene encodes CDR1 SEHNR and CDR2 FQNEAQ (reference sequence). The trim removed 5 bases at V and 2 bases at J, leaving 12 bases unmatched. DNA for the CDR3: TGTGCCAGCAGCCCTGGCACTAGCGGGAGGGATAGGACCTACGAGCAGTACTTC. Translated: CASSPGTSGRDRTYEQYF.

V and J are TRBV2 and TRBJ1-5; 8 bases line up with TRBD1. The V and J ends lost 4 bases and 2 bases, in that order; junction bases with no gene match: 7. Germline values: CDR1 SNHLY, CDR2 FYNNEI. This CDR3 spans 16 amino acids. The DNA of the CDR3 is TGTGCCAGCAGTGCCAGGGGGCGTAGGGGCAATCAGCCCCAGCATTTT. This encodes CASSARGRRGNQPQHF.

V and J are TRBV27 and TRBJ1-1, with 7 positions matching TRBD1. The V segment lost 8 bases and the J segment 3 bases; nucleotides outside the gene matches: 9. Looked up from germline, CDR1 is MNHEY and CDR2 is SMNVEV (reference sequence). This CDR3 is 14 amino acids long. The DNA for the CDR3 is TGTGCCAGCGGAGACAGGGTGATGGACACTGAAGCTTTCTTT. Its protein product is CASGDRVMDTEAFF.

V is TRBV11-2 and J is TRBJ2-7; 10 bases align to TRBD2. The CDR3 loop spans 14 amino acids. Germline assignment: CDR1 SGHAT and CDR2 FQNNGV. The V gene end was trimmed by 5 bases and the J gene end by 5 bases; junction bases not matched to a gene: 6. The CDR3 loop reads CASSRGSGRNEQYF. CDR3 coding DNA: TGTGCCAGCAGCCGGGGTAGCGGGAGGAACGAGCAGTACTTC.

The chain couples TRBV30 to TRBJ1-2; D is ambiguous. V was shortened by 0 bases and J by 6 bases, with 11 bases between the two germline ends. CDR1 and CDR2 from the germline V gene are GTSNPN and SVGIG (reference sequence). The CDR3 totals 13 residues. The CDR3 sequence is CAWSVEGTDGYTF. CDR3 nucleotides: TGTGCCTGGAGTGTCGAGGGAACGGATGGCTACACCTTC.

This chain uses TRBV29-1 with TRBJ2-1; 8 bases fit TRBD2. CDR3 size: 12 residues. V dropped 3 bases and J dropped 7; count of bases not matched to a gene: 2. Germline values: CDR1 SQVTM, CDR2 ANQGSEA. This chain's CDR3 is CSVEVAGNEQFF. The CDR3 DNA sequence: TGCAGCGTTGAGGTAGCGGGGAATGAGCAGTTCTTC.